This T cell receptor beta chain is drawn from a study of T cells in Graves' hyperthyroidism and ophthalmopathy. Notes on the study in general: Model predictions of ophthalmopathy came a median 6.5 months before onset. In the blood, most expanded thyroid clonotypes above 0.001 appeared as well. A model built on 13 V-J features separated ophthalmopathy from stable hyperthyroidism.

Germline CDR1 reads DFQATT; CDR2 reads SNEGSKA (reference sequence). The CDR3 spans 16 residues. V gave up 6 bases and J gave up 6 bases, with 27 bases separating them. RNA transcripts provided the source from which TCR beta CDR3 regions were amplified. The HTBI primer set served for first-round RT-PCR of the TCR CDR3. MiXCR, run by TCRdb on the multiplex PCR reads, gives a single entry per CDR3 protein. The table includes 500,000 to 650,000 distinct CDR3 sequences, around 50% detected once. Worth noting for this clonotype: What it binds is unknown.

Together with thyroid ultrasound, orbital computed tomography, serum thyroxine and TRAb, clinical symptoms were used for diagnoses. The clonotype was recovered from an adult woman with Graves' disease, either hyperthyroidism or ophthalmopathy (not recorded which). The sample comprised peripheral blood or thyroid tissue (not recorded which). V is TRBV20-1 and J is TRBJ2-7; D may be TRBD1 (7 bases). The CDR3 DNA reads TGCAGTGCCAGGCCCGTGGGGGACCTTCAGGGGGGCGAGCAGTACTTC. It is translated as CSARPVGDLQGGEQYF.